The clone carrying this TCR beta chain has a count of ten or more. What it binds is unknown. Libraries for TCRalpha and TCRbeta carried sample barcodes and unique molecular identifiers via 5'RACE. TCRdb itself ran the 5' RACE reads through MiXCR, one entry per CDR3 protein. Of a few hundred thousand distinct CDR3 sequences in the sample, roughly 15% were seen once. The data were obtained in a study of T-cell memory formation after mild COVID-19. The CDR3 contains 16 residues. V gave up 10 bases and J gave up 9 bases, with 27 bases separating them. CDR1 is LNHDA and CDR2 is SQIVND in the germline V gene (reference sequence). Whole-study results and caveats: Whereas later expanders leaned CD4+, clones contracting day 15 to 85 showed a balanced CD4/CD8 makeup.

V gene TRBV19 combines with J gene TRBJ2-2, with D tentatively TRBD1 (6 bases). This TCR was sampled from a man aged 18 to 35 who had mild COVID-19 (a few samples of this study predate the infection). Cell type and time point are not known. Specimen: PBMCs or a T cell subset sorted from them (not recorded which). CDR3 in amino acids: CAIGKQTGLGNRELFF. The CDR3 DNA follows: TGTGCCATTGGGAAACAGACAGGCTTGGGTAACCGGGAGCTGTTTTTT.